Listed here are 20 T cell receptor beta chains from one sample, sequenced in a study of T cell responses to AZD1222 COVID-19 vaccine. Produced via immunoSEQ multiplex PCR; TCRdb's table is partial and in-frame only. This sample carries over 100,000 clones, roughly 87% of them seen once, and the ten largest clones take about 5%. Sample: peripheral blood, taken on day 0 of AZD1222 vaccination. The receptors were sampled from an adult in good health.

This clone has just a few counts. The rearrangement links TRBV4-3 to TRBJ1-1, with 7 bases aligning to TRBD1. The V and J ends lost 3 bases and 9 bases, in that order; junction bases with no gene match: 13. CDR1 is LGHNA, CDR2 YSLEER, per germline. There are 15 residues in the CDR3. The CDR3: CASSHEHDQTGKAFF. The CDR3 DNA sequence: TGCGCCAGCAGCCACGAACACGATCAGACAGGGAAAGCTTTCTTT.

The gene calls are TRBV15 and TRBJ1-3, with D hard to call. The germline V gene encodes CDR1 LNHNV and CDR2 YYDKDF (reference sequence). V was shortened by 4 bases and J by 0 bases, with 7 bases between the two germline ends. This CDR3 region has 14 residues. CDR3 DNA sequence: TGTGCCACCAGCATCGGGAGCTCTGGAAACACCATATATTTT. Residues: CATSIGSSGNTIYF.

The chain uses TRBV5-5 and TRBJ2-7, with 11 bases identical to TRBD1. J lost 3 bases, V lost 4 bases, and 6 bases had no gene match. CDR1 SGHKS and CDR2 YYEKEE come from the germline V gene (reference sequence). This CDR3 has 15 amino acids. CDR3 nucleotide sequence: TGTGCCAGCAGCATAGGACAGGGGGCTATCTACGAGCAGTACTTC. This sequence encodes CASSIGQGAIYEQYF.

This rearrangement joins TRBV19 to TRBJ1-5; no definite D call. CDR3 length equals 14 residues. Trimming pared 9 bases from V and 0 bases from J, leaving 12 bases between. Germline loops: CDR1 LNHDA, CDR2 SQIVND (reference sequence). The CDR3 is CARGGRASNQPQHF. CDR3 bases: TGTGCCAGAGGTGGACGGGCTAGCAATCAGCCCCAGCATTTT.

This clone was recorded only once. J is TRBJ2-6 and V is TRBV2; D not resolved. Germline V gives CDR1 SNHLY, CDR2 FYNNEI. The CDR3 loop spans 18 amino acids. The V end lost 4 bases, the J end lost 4 bases, and 20 bases lay between the germline ends. For the CDR3, the DNA is TGTGCCAGCAGTGCAGTGTCGGCAGGCTATCTGGGGGCCAACGTCCTGACTTTC. Translating it yields CASSAVSAGYLGANVLTF.

The rearrangement uses TRBV19 and TRBJ2-7, with 10 nucleotides matching TRBD1. Trimming removed 5 bases from V and 0 bases from J; junction bases left unmatched: 19. This CDR3 spans 20 amino acids. Germline lookup yields CDR1 LNHDA and CDR2 SQIVND (reference sequence). The CDR3 bases are TGTGCCAGTAGTCGGAGAATAGGGGGGACAGGGGCTCCCATCTCCTACGAGCAGTACTTC. Translating it yields CASSRRIGGTGAPISYEQYF.

The CDR3 DNA reads as TGTGCCAGCAGCTCGGAACCGGGACTCAACTATGGCTACACCTTC. It codes for CASSSEPGLNYGYTF. The V call is TRBV7-3, the J call TRBJ1-2, with a tentative D call TRBD1 (5 bases). In germline, CDR1 is SGHTA, CDR2 FQGTGA. This CDR3 region has 15 residues. Deletions cut 4 bases from V and 2 bases from J, with 14 bases between.

The CDR3 protein is CASSADSSRVQYF. The CDR3 DNA reads as TGTGCCAGTAGTGCGGACTCGTCTAGGGTGCAGTATTTT. J is TRBJ2-3 and V is TRBV19; D is perhaps TRBD2 (5 bases). The CDR3 has 13 residues. Trimming took 5 bases from V and 11 from J, leaving 17 bases between them. The germline gives CDR1 LNHDA, CDR2 SQIVND (reference sequence).

The chain joins TRBV6-1 to TRBJ2-3; TRBD2 is a possible D gene (6 bases). Trimming took 3 bases from V and 6 from J, leaving 22 bases between them. The CDR3 contains 17 residues. Germline V gene data show CDR1 as MNHNS and CDR2 as SASEGT. The CDR3 DNA is TGTGCCAGCAGTGAGGGACTCCGAAACGACGACATTGATACGCAGTATTTT. Protein: CASSEGLRNDDIDTQYF.

This clone was counted a single time. This rearrangement joins TRBV7-9 to TRBJ2-1; D is ambiguous. The germline CDR1 and CDR2 sequences are SEHNR and FQNEAQ (reference sequence). Trimming shortened V by 3 bases and J by 15 bases, and 15 bases separated the two germline ends. The CDR3 is 12 residues long. This CDR3 reads CASSLVPSVLFF. CDR3 in DNA: TGTGCCAGCAGCTTGGTTCCCTCGGTGCTGTTCTTC.

The gene calls are TRBV7-2 and TRBJ2-2; D gene uncertain. Germline CDR1 and CDR2: SGHTA and FQGNSA. V was cut by 2 bases and J by 1 base, with 8 bases left in between. The CDR3 is made up of 15 amino acids. The CDR3 reads CASSLRGQNTGELFF. The CDR3 region has the DNA TGTGCCAGCAGCTTACGTGGGCAGAACACCGGGGAGCTGTTTTTT.

The V gene is TRBV5-1, the J gene TRBJ1-4, with D perhaps TRBD1 (5 bases). Trimming removed 1 base at V and 0 bases at J, with 13 bases between. CDR1 is SGHRS and CDR2 is YFSETQ in the germline V gene. This CDR3 has 17 amino acids. CDR3 nucleotides: TGCGCCAGCAGCTTGTCCATAGGGGCGGCAACTAATGAAAAACTGTTTTTT. Its translation: CASSLSIGAATNEKLFF.

The V and J genes are TRBV6-2 or TRBV6-3 and TRBJ2-3; 9 bases agree with TRBD1. Germline V gene lookup returns CDR1 MNHEY and CDR2 SVGEGT. The CDR3 is 17 residues long. The V gene end was trimmed by 2 bases and the J gene end by 2 bases; junction bases not matched to a gene: 8. CDR3 residues: CASSYISGTGYTDTQYF. The CDR3 DNA reads TGTGCCAGCAGTTACATCTCTGGGACAGGGTACACAGATACGCAGTATTTT.

The chain is built from TRBV4-2 and TRBJ2-1; 15 nucleotides match TRBD2. Germline V CDR1 and CDR2: LGHNA, YNFKEQ. J gave up 4 bases and V 0 bases, and 4 bases lay outside the gene matches. The CDR3 loop spans 18 amino acids. The CDR3 protein is CASSQDPGLAGGYNEQFF. The DNA for the CDR3 is TGTGCCAGCAGCCAAGACCCGGGACTAGCGGGAGGATACAATGAGCAGTTCTTC.

This clone has only one observation. Here the CDR3 reads CAWTLGQLNQPQHF. CDR3 in DNA: TGTGCCTGGACATTGGGGCAGCTAAATCAGCCCCAGCATTTT. The chain joins TRBV30 to TRBJ1-5; possible D gene TRBD1, 5 bases. V was shortened by 4 bases and J by 4 bases, with 14 bases between the two germline ends. The germline V gene has CDR1 GTSNPN and CDR2 SVGIG (reference sequence). There are 14 residues in the CDR3. The full variable domain, completed using reference TRBV30 and TRBJ1-5, is SQTIHQWPATLVQPVGSPLSLECTVEGTSNPNLYWYRQAAGRGLQLLFYSVGIGQISSEVPQNLSASRPQDRQFILSSKKLLLSDSGFYLCAWTLGQLNQPQHFGDGTRLSIL.

The chain couples TRBV12-5 to TRBJ2-2; 10 nucleotides align to TRBD1. V lost 4 bases, J lost 4 bases, and 9 bases stayed unmatched. This CDR3 spans 17 amino acids. Germline V gene lookup returns CDR1 LGHNT and CDR2 FRNRAP. This CDR3 reads CASGYTRQGAVTGELFF. The CDR3 DNA is TGTGCTAGTGGTTACACTAGACAGGGGGCAGTCACCGGGGAGCTGTTTTTT.

In this sample, this clone turned up a few times. The chain combines TRBV10-3 with TRBJ2-1, with a tentative D call TRBD2 (5 bases). CDR1 and CDR2 (germline): ENHRY, SYGVKD. The V gene lost 0 bases and the J gene lost 7 bases, with 13 bases spanning the gap. CDR3 size: 15 residues. The CDR3 loop reads CAISESVGKGNEQFF. CDR3 in DNA: TGTGCCATCAGTGAGTCGGTCGGGAAAGGGAATGAGCAGTTCTTC.

The chain combines TRBV6-1 with TRBJ1-3; TRBD1 matches at 9 bases. There are 15 residues in the CDR3. CDR1 MNHNS and CDR2 SASEGT come from the germline V gene. With 3 bases clipped from V and 3 bases from J, the junction kept 3 bases outside the gene matches. The DNA for the CDR3 is TGTGCCAGCAGTGATACAGGGGGCCGTGGAAACACCATATATTTT. It encodes CASSDTGGRGNTIYF.

The chain employs TRBV25-1 and TRBJ1-6; D is possibly TRBD1 (5 bases). Germline V lookup: CDR1 MGHDK, CDR2 SYGVNS. The CDR3 consists of 12 residues. Between the trimmed V and J ends, which lost 6 bases and 10 bases, there was a span of 10 bases. The CDR3 DNA reads TGTGCCAGCAGGGACATTGCCTCACCCCTCCACTTT. Amino acid sequence: CASRDIASPLHF.

The rearrangement links TRBV19 to TRBJ1-1, with D uncertain. V lost 1 base and J 0 bases, leaving 9 bases between the germline ends. The CDR3 totals 15 residues. The germline CDR1 and CDR2 sequences are LNHDA and SQIVND (reference sequence). This chain's CDR3 is CASSIVGTMNTEAFF. The CDR3 DNA sequence: TGTGCCAGTAGTATAGTGGGCACGATGAACACTGAAGCTTTCTTT.